What follows are 32 T cell receptor beta chains derived from one specimen sequenced in a study of spatial heterogeneity in lung cancer. TCRdb reprocessed the 5' RACE reads via MiXCR and lists one record per CDR3 protein. Of about 70,000 distinct CDR3 sequences listed, 8% to 9.5% are singletons. Time point given: blood at routine non-recurrence follow-up after resection. Specimen: PBMCs, collected at follow-up. Every receptor here comes from a female donor with early-stage non-small cell lung cancer.

CDR3 DNA: TGTGCCAGCAGCTTAACTTGGACTAGCGGGAGCCCCACAGATACGCAGTATTTT. It is translated as CASSLTWTSGSPTDTQYF. The rearrangement joins TRBV7-3 to TRBJ2-3; 13 positions agree with TRBD2. The trim removed 0 bases at V and 2 bases at J, leaving 5 bases unmatched. The V gene's germline CDR1 is SGHTA and CDR2 FQGTGA. The CDR3 loop spans 18 amino acids.

The sample holds a few counts of this clonotype. V and J are TRBV12-3 or TRBV12-4 and TRBJ2-3; D possibly uses TRBD1 or TRBD2 (5 bases each). The CDR3 consists of 15 residues. The V end was cut by 0 bases, the J end by 6 bases, with 13 bases between. The CDR3 is CASSLAGVHKDTQYF. DNA of the CDR3: TGTGCCAGCAGTTTAGCGGGGGTCCATAAGGATACGCAGTATTTT.

At least ten counts were recorded for this clonotype. The genes are TRBV14 and TRBJ2-1, with D possibly being TRBD2 (6 bases). The V and J ends lost 4 bases and 3 bases respectively, with 19 bases between them. Germline V gene lookup returns CDR1 SGHDN and CDR2 FVKESK. This CDR3 is 17 amino acids long. The CDR3 loop is CASSRWVGGSHYNEQFF. DNA for the CDR3: TGTGCCAGCAGCCGTTGGGTAGGAGGGAGCCACTACAATGAGCAGTTCTTC.

The rearrangement joins TRBV5-1 to TRBJ2-5; 8 positions match TRBD2. CDR1 is SGHRS, CDR2 YFSETQ, per germline. V trimming: 2 bases; J trimming: 5 bases; junction bases outside the gene matches: 2. The CDR3 has 13 amino acids. The CDR3 loop reads CASSLQREETQYF. For the CDR3, the DNA is TGCGCCAGCAGCTTACAGCGGGAGGAGACCCAGTACTTC.

This clonotype was seen more than once but under ten times. V is TRBV5-5 and J is TRBJ2-1; 10 nucleotides align to TRBD2. The V gene's germline CDR1 is SGHKS and CDR2 YYEKEE (reference sequence). J gave up 7 bases and V 0 bases, and 4 bases lay outside the gene matches. The CDR3 consists of 15 residues. CDR3 DNA: TGTGCCAGCAGCTTGGTGTCTAGCGGGAGTAATGAGCAGTTCTTC. Its protein is CASSLVSSGSNEQFF. Full variable domain (rest looked up from reference TRBV5-5 and TRBJ2-1): DAGVTQSPTHLIKTRGQQVTLRCSPISGHKSVSWYQQVLGQGPQFIFQYYEKEERGRGNFPDRFSARQFPNYSSELNVNALLLGDSALYLCASSLVSSGSNEQFFGPGTRLTVL.

This clonotype has a count of ten or more. The J gene is TRBJ2-3, the V gene TRBV11-2, with TRBD2 identical over 7 bases. Germline V CDR1 and CDR2: SGHAT, FQNNGV. The length of the CDR3 is 15 residues. Losses at the gene ends were 4 bases for V and 7 bases for J; bases not matched to a gene: 11. CDR3 amino acids: CASSSRGRVLNTQYF. The DNA of the CDR3 is TGTGCCAGCAGCTCCCGTGGGAGGGTACTAAATACGCAGTATTTT.

V usage is TRBV9 and J usage is TRBJ2-1, with 7 bases fitting TRBD1. In germline, CDR1 is SGDLS, CDR2 YYNGEE. CDR3 length equals 14 residues. J gave up 7 bases and V 0 bases, and 4 bases lay outside the gene matches. The CDR3 DNA is TGTGCCAGCAGCGTAGTGGTGACAGGGAATGAGCAGTTCTTC. Amino acid sequence: CASSVVVTGNEQFF.

This clonotype was detected ten times or more. Here the CDR3 reads CAISDLEGTEAFF. The DNA of the CDR3 is TGTGCCATCAGTGACTTAGAAGGCACTGAAGCTTTCTTT. The V gene is TRBV10-3, the J gene TRBJ1-1, with unresolved D. Per germline, CDR1 ENHRY and CDR2 SYGVKD. The V end was cut by 3 bases, the J end by 4 bases, with 9 bases between. The CDR3 length is 13 residues.

This clonotype showed up many times. The chain is built from TRBV10-3 and TRBJ1-4, with a weak D call TRBD1 (6 bases). The V gene lost 6 bases and the J gene lost 5 bases, with 16 bases spanning the gap. The length of the CDR3 is 15 residues. Germline CDR1 ENHRY, CDR2 SYGVKD. The CDR3 DNA reads TGTGCCATCAGCCAGGGGACGGGCCAGAATGAAAAACTGTTTTTT. It is translated as CAISQGTGQNEKLFF.

This clonotype came up many times. The gene calls are TRBV3-1 and TRBJ2-2; a weak D match, TRBD1 (6 bases). CDR1 and CDR2 from the germline V gene are LGHDT and YNNKEL (reference sequence). Trimming pared 2 bases from V and 5 bases from J, leaving 15 bases between. This CDR3 comprises 16 residues. Written as DNA, the CDR3 is TGTGCCAGCAGCCAACCGGCCGGGACAAGTACCGGGGAGCTGTTTTTT. Translating gives CASSQPAGTSTGELFF.

The chain is built from TRBV29-1 and TRBJ1-4; 7 positions agree with TRBD1. Germline V lookup: CDR1 SQVTM, CDR2 ANQGSEA. V gave up 7 bases and J gave up 8 bases; unmatched junction bases: 4. CDR3 length equals 11 residues. The CDR3 DNA reads as TGCAGCGCGGGACAGAACGAAAAACTGTTTTTT. This encodes CSAGQNEKLFF.

J is TRBJ1-1 and V is TRBV6-2 or TRBV6-3; 9 bases fit TRBD1. V lost 6 bases and J lost 1; bases outside the gene matches: 12. The CDR3 runs 17 residues. Germline V lookup: CDR1 MNHEY, CDR2 SVGEGT. DNA of the CDR3: TGTGCCAGCAGCTCCCTCCGGGACAGGGCCGAGAACACTGAAGCTTTCTTT. Translating it yields CASSSLRDRAENTEAFF.

This clonotype was seen many times. The genes are TRBV30 and TRBJ1-5, with D perhaps TRBD1 (5 bases). V lost 0 bases and J 5 bases, leaving 11 bases between the germline ends. Germline CDR1 and CDR2: GTSNPN and SVGIG (reference sequence). The CDR3 consists of 14 residues. CDR3 sequence (DNA): TGTGCCTGGAGTGTACTAGGGGTCGATCAGCCCCAGCATTTT. Translation gives CAWSVLGVDQPQHF.

At least ten counts were recorded for this clonotype. The chain links TRBV20-1 to TRBJ2-1; 7 bases align to TRBD2. The CDR3 extends over 13 amino acids. The germline gives CDR1 DFQATT, CDR2 SNEGSKA (reference sequence). The DNA for the CDR3 is TGCATTTACGGTCTAGCGGAGGGGAATGAGCAGTTCTTC. As protein: CIYGLAEGNEQFF.

V and J are TRBV12-3 or TRBV12-4 and TRBJ2-7; the match to TRBD1 covers 10 bases. The length of the CDR3 is 14 residues. Germline trimming cut 4 bases from V and 6 bases from J; bases unmatched to any gene: 6. Here the CDR3 DNA reads TGTGCCAGCAGTTGGGGGACAGGGGCGTTCGAGCAGTACTTC. As protein: CASSWGTGAFEQYF.

In its sample, this clonotype was seen many times. Here the CDR3 DNA reads TGTGCCAGCAGTCCTAGACTAGCGACTACAGATACGCAGTATTTT. Translated: CASSPRLATTDTQYF. V and J are TRBV6-2 or TRBV6-3 and TRBJ2-3, with 8 bases identical to TRBD2. CDR1 is MNHEY and CDR2 is SVGEGT in the germline V gene. CDR3 length equals 15 residues. The V gene end was trimmed by 5 bases and the J gene end by 3 bases; junction bases not matched to a gene: 7.

This clonotype was observed at least ten times. The chain recombines TRBV19 with TRBJ2-4; 11 bases fit TRBD2. Germline trimming cut 5 bases from V and 5 bases from J; bases unmatched to any gene: 5. The CDR3 consists of 15 residues. Germline V gene data show CDR1 as LNHDA and CDR2 as SQIVND (reference sequence). Here the CDR3 DNA reads TGTGCCAGTAGTTGGACTAGCGGGTCCCAAAACATTCAGTACTTC. Translated, it gives CASSWTSGSQNIQYF.

This clonotype was picked up many times. The chain employs TRBV7-9 and TRBJ1-5; the D gene is possibly TRBD1 (5 bases). The germline gives CDR1 SEHNR, CDR2 FQNEAQ (reference sequence). The V and J ends lost 7 bases and 1 base respectively, with 8 bases between them. This CDR3 has 13 amino acids. CDR3 protein: CASNSGSNQPQHF. In DNA, the CDR3 is TGTGCCAGCAATTCAGGGAGCAATCAGCCCCAGCATTTT.

This clonotype turned up a few times. J is TRBJ2-1 and V is TRBV12-3 or TRBV12-4, with a tentative D call TRBD1 (6 bases). The CDR3 runs to 15 residues. The V and J ends lost 3 bases and 1 base respectively, with 10 bases between them. The CDR3 loop reads CASSFTGNSYNEQFF. The CDR3 region has the DNA TGTGCCAGCAGTTTTACAGGGAATTCCTACAATGAGCAGTTCTTC.

The sample holds many counts of this clonotype. The chain has TRBV10-3 and TRBJ2-3; possibly TRBD1 for D (7 bases). In germline, CDR1 is ENHRY, CDR2 SYGVKD. This CDR3 has 13 residues. Trimming stripped 11 bases from V and 6 bases from J, with 18 bases between. In DNA, the CDR3 is TGTGCCTCCCAGGGGGGAATCGGGGATACGCAGTATTTT. This sequence encodes CASQGGIGDTQYF.

The V and J genes are TRBV5-1 and TRBJ2-3; 11 nucleotides align to TRBD2. Per germline, CDR1 SGHRS and CDR2 YFSETQ. CDR3 size: 16 residues. The junction had 7 bases not matched to a gene; V was cut back by 4 bases and J by 3 bases. The CDR3 DNA reads as TGCGCCAGCAGCGGGGCTAGCGGGAGGACGACAGATACGCAGTATTTT. Its translation is CASSGASGRTTDTQYF.

This clonotype was detected ten times or more. The chain links TRBV6-2 or TRBV6-3 to TRBJ2-2, with 7 bases identical to TRBD1. The CDR3 consists of 14 residues. J was trimmed by 2 bases and V by 6 bases; bases with no gene match: 3. CDR1 is MNHEY and CDR2 is SVGEGT in the germline V gene. CDR3 amino acids: CASRGQSNTGELFF. The CDR3 DNA is TGTGCCAGCAGGGGACAGTCAAACACCGGGGAGCTGTTTTTT.

This clonotype was seen ten or more times. This chain connects TRBV20-1 to TRBJ2-5; a weak D match, TRBD2 (5 bases). With 1 base removed from V and 3 bases from J, the gap between germline ends came to 9 bases. There are 13 residues in the CDR3. CDR1 DFQATT and CDR2 SNEGSKA come from the germline V gene (reference sequence). The CDR3: CSARGRMKETQYF. In DNA form, the CDR3 reads TGCAGTGCTAGAGGGAGGATGAAAGAGACCCAGTACTTC.

This clonotype was found a few times. The chain recombines TRBV18 with TRBJ2-3, with 12 bases that match TRBD2. Germline loops: CDR1 KGHSH, CDR2 LQKENI. V dropped 3 bases and J dropped 7; count of bases not matched to a gene: 5. This CDR3 is built from 15 residues. DNA of the CDR3: TGTGCCAGCTCACCGAGACTAGCGGGAGAAAATACGCAGTATTTT. Translating it yields CASSPRLAGENTQYF.

This clonotype was detected a few times. The chain uses TRBV20-1 and TRBJ2-1, with 10 bases lining up with TRBD1. V dropped 0 bases and J dropped 8; count of bases not matched to a gene: 4. CDR1 is DFQATT and CDR2 is SNEGSKA in the germline V gene (reference sequence). The CDR3 loop spans 14 amino acids. In DNA, the CDR3 is TGCAGTGCTAGAGATAGTGGACAGGGGGATGAGCAGTTCTTC. It is translated as CSARDSGQGDEQFF.

There are a few counts of this clonotype. This chain joins TRBV6-5 and TRBJ1-2; D not certain. Trimming took off 6 bases at V and 4 bases at J, with 12 bases between the two ends. The CDR3 consists of 13 residues. Germline V CDR1 and CDR2: MNHEY, SVGAGI. The CDR3 protein is CASSLTVGYGYTF. The CDR3, as DNA: TGTGCCAGCAGCTTAACAGTCGGCTATGGCTACACCTTC.

Points on this clonotype: This may stem from a read error, because a much larger clone lies one nucleotide away. The chain is built from TRBV7-9 and TRBJ1-2; D not certain. Germline V gives CDR1 SEHNR, CDR2 FQNEAQ (reference sequence). This CDR3 is built from 12 residues. CDR3 region: CASSAILYGYSF. Here the CDR3 DNA reads TGTGCCAGCAGCGCCATCCTTTATGGCTACTCCTTC.

In this sample, this clonotype turned up many times. This chain joins TRBV3-1 and TRBJ2-2; 7 positions match TRBD2. The ends lost 4 bases at V and 5 bases at J; junction bases unmatched: 4. From germline, CDR1 is LGHDT and CDR2 YNNKEL (reference sequence). The CDR3 has 14 residues. The CDR3 region is CASSPLAETGELFF. CDR3 sequence (DNA): TGTGCCAGCAGCCCCCTAGCGGAAACCGGGGAGCTGTTTTTT.

Ten or more counts support this clonotype. The V and J genes are TRBV7-2 and TRBJ2-3, with 8 bases identical to TRBD2. CDR3 length equals 14 residues. Germline-derived CDR1 and CDR2 are SGHTA and FQGNSA. Trimming removed 4 bases from V and 4 bases from J; junction bases left unmatched: 4. The CDR3 loop reads CASSSGRGPDTQYF. The CDR3 nucleotides read TGTGCCAGCAGCTCCGGGAGGGGTCCAGATACGCAGTATTTT.

This clonotype has just a few counts. The rearrangement links TRBV6-5 to TRBJ2-3, with 10 nucleotides matching TRBD1. The CDR3 has 16 amino acids. Unmatched junction bases numbered 6, after V lost 6 bases and J lost 0 bases. The germline V gene encodes CDR1 MNHEY and CDR2 SVGAGI. The CDR3 spells CASSHRQGASTDTQYF. The DNA of the CDR3 is TGTGCCAGCAGCCATCGACAGGGGGCGAGCACAGATACGCAGTATTTT.

The chain joins TRBV24-1 to TRBJ2-5; D not resolved. The germline V and J ends were trimmed by 5 bases and 5 bases, with 8 bases remaining between them. The CDR3 length is 12 residues. CDR1 KGHDR and CDR2 SFDVKD come from the germline V gene. CDR3 bases: TGTGCCACCAGTGGGCCCGCTGAGACCCAGTACTTC. Translated: CATSGPAETQYF.

The chain is built from TRBV12-3 or TRBV12-4 and TRBJ2-6; D is uncertain. Trimming pared 5 bases from V and 2 bases from J, leaving 13 bases between. CDR3 length equals 16 residues. CDR3 bases: TGTGCCAGCAGTCTATGGGGTTGGACTGGGGCCAACGTCCTGACTTTC. Amino acid sequence: CASSLWGWTGANVLTF.